These 11 T cell receptor beta chains were all obtained from the same sample, sequenced in a study of shared clonotypes between healthy human individuals. Only in-frame clones appear in the TCRdb table, and some are missing; sequencing was by immunoSEQ multiplex PCR. The data show around 2.1 million clones, 90% to 95% seen once. Cells designated naive CD8 were CD45RO-negative and were positively selected for CCR7, with terminally differentiated effector memory CD45RA+ cells excluded. Sequenced sample: naive CD8+ T cells from PBMCs. The receptors shown here come from a man between 18 and 35 years old in good health. Some clones in this sample may be carry-over from other donors' samples.

The chain carries TRBV28 and TRBJ2-7, with 7 positions matching TRBD2. Germline CDR1 and CDR2: MDHEN and SYDVKM. V gave up 5 bases and J gave up 0 bases; unmatched junction bases: 13. The CDR3 runs to 17 residues. CDR3 loop: CASSPYWGGGSSYEQYF. The CDR3 DNA follows: TGTGCCAGCAGTCCGTATTGGGGGGGAGGGAGCTCCTACGAGCAGTACTTC.

This chain joins TRBV29-1 and TRBJ2-1; no clear D gene. CDR3 length: 18 residues. Germline CDR1 reads SQVTM; CDR2 reads ANQGSEA. Trimming stripped 0 bases from V and 5 bases from J, with 23 bases between. The CDR3 DNA follows: TGCAGCGTTGAAGATGGAAAGTACCGTACGGACCCCCACAATGAGCAGTTCTTC. Protein product: CSVEDGKYRTDPHNEQFF.

The chain joins TRBV7-9 to TRBJ2-1; D is unclear. CDR1 and CDR2 from the germline V gene are SEHNR and FQNEAQ (reference sequence). Between the trimmed V and J ends, which lost 4 bases and 0 bases, there was a span of 22 bases. The CDR3 totals 19 residues. DNA of the CDR3: TGTGCCAGCAGCTCCACCAGGTCCATCACCCTTAGCTCCTACAATGAGCAGTTCTTC. Translated, it gives CASSSTRSITLSSYNEQFF.

The chain combines TRBV4-1 with TRBJ2-7, with D possibly matching TRBD2 (6 bases). The CDR3 is 14 residues long. Germline CDR1 reads MGHRA; CDR2 reads YSYEKL. V gave up 4 bases and J gave up 4 bases, with 14 bases separating them. The CDR3 is CASSRDRLGYEQYF. The CDR3, as DNA: TGCGCCAGCAGCCGGGACCGACTAGGATACGAGCAGTACTTC.

The rearrangement links TRBV29-1 to TRBJ2-1; a weak D match, TRBD2 (6 bases). The germline gives CDR1 SQVTM, CDR2 ANQGSEA. The CDR3 contains 11 residues. The germline V and J ends were trimmed by 6 bases and 9 bases, with 12 bases remaining between them. Here the CDR3 DNA reads TGCAGCGTCTCCCCCGGGGGTGAGCAGTTCTTC. Translation gives CSVSPGGEQFF.

The rearrangement joins TRBV19 to TRBJ2-7, with TRBD2 matching 7 bases. CDR3 length: 14 residues. The V and J ends lost 5 bases and 3 bases, in that order; junction bases with no gene match: 7. Germline CDR1 reads LNHDA; CDR2 reads SQIVND (reference sequence). CDR3 protein: CASSLGGSFYEQYF. In DNA, the CDR3 is TGTGCCAGTAGTCTCGGCGGGAGTTTCTACGAGCAGTACTTC. Looking up the rest from reference TRBV19 and TRBJ2-7 gives the full variable domain: DGGITQSPKYLFRKEGQNVTLSCEQNLNHDAMYWYRQDPGQGLRLIYYSQIVNDFQKGDIAEGYSVSREKKESFPLTVTSAQKNPTAFYLCASSLGGSFYEQYFGPGTRLTVT.

This sequence joins TRBV6-1 and TRBJ2-5; the D is unclear. The V end lost 3 bases, the J end lost 4 bases, and 12 bases lay between the germline ends. Germline V gives CDR1 MNHNS, CDR2 SASEGT. The CDR3 sequence is 14 residues long. The CDR3 DNA reads TGTGCCAGCAGTGACCCCGACTGGAGAGAGACCCAGTACTTC. Protein: CASSDPDWRETQYF.

This chain uses TRBV5-1 with TRBJ2-1; 8 positions agree with TRBD2. Germline-derived CDR1 and CDR2 are SGHRS and YFSETQ. The CDR3 spans 14 residues. With V trimmed by 0 bases and J by 6 bases, 2 bases remained unmatched. CDR3 loop: CASSLDLAGNEQFF. For the CDR3, the DNA is TGCGCCAGCAGCTTGGACCTAGCGGGCAATGAGCAGTTCTTC.

V and J are TRBV29-1 and TRBJ2-1, with D perhaps TRBD2 (6 bases). With 5 bases removed from V and 4 bases from J, the gap between germline ends came to 12 bases. The germline V gene encodes CDR1 SQVTM and CDR2 ANQGSEA. The CDR3 spans 13 residues. The CDR3 coding sequence is TGCAGCGTTACGGGACTTGCGTACAATGAGCAGTTCTTC. This codes for CSVTGLAYNEQFF.

V usage is TRBV27 and J usage is TRBJ2-3, with D maybe TRBD1 (6 bases). CDR1 MNHEY and CDR2 SMNVEV come from the germline V gene (reference sequence). This CDR3 contains 14 residues. V was pared by 3 bases and J by 4 bases, with 11 bases between. The CDR3 loop is CASSFLRGADTQYF. DNA of the CDR3: TGTGCCAGCAGTTTCCTCAGGGGCGCAGATACGCAGTATTTT.

This chain connects TRBV7-9 to TRBJ2-2, with D unclear. The CDR3 has 11 residues. CDR1 is SEHNR, CDR2 FQNEAQ, per germline (reference sequence). The CDR3: CVTRSSGELFF. In DNA, the CDR3 is TGTGTCACCCGAAGCTCCGGGGAGCTGTTTTTT.